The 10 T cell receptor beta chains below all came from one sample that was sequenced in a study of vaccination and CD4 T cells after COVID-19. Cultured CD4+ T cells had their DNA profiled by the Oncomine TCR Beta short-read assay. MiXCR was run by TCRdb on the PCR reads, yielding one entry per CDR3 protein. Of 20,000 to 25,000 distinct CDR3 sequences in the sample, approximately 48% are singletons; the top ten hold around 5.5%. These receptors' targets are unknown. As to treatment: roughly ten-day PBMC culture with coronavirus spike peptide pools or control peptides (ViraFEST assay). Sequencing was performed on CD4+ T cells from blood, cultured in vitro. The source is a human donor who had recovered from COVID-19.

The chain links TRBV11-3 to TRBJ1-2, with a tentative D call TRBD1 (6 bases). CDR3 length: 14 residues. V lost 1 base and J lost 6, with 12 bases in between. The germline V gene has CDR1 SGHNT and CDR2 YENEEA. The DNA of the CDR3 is TGTGCCAGCAGCTTAGGGAACAGGGAGGATGGCTACACCTTC. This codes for CASSLGNREDGYTF. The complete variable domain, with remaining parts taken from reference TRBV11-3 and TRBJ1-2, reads EAGVVQSPRYKIIEKKQPVAFWCNPISGHNTLYWYLQNLGQGPELLIRYENEEAVDDSQLPKDRFSAERLKGVDSTLKIQPAELGDSAVYLCASSLGNREDGYTFGSGTRLTVV.

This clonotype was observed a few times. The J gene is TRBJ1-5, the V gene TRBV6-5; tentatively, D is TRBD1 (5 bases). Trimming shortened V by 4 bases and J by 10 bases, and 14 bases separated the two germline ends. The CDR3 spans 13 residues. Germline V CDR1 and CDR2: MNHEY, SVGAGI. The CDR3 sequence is CASSSPTGAPQHF. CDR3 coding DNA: TGTGCCAGCAGTTCCCCGACTGGGGCTCCCCAGCATTTT.

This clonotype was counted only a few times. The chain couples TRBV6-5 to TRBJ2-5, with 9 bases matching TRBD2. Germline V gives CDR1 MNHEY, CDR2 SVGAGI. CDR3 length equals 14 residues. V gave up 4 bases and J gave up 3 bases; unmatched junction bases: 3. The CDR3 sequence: CASSWGTSKETQYF. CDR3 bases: TGTGCCAGCAGTTGGGGGACTAGCAAAGAGACCCAGTACTTC.

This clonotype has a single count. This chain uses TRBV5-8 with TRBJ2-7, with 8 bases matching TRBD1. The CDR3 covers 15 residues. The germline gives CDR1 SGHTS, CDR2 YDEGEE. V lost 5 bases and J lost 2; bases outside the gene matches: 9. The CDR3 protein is CASRPLGTGTYEQYF. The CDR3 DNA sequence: TGTGCCAGCAGACCTCTCGGGACAGGAACCTACGAGCAGTACTTC. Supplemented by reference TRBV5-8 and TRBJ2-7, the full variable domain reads EAGVTQSPTHLIKTRGQQATLRCSPISGHTSVYWYQQALGLGLQFLLWYDEGEERNRGNFPPRFSGRQFPNYSSELNVNALELEDSALYLCASRPLGTGTYEQYFGPGTRLTVT.

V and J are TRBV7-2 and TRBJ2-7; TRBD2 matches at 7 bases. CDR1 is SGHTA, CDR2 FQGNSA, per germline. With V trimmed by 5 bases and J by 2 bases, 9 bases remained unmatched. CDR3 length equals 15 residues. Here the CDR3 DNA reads TGTGCCAGCAGCACCACCAGCGGGGACGCCTACGAGCAGTACTTC. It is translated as CASSTTSGDAYEQYF.

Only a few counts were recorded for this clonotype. The CDR3 loop reads CASRPGQRAETQYF. The CDR3 DNA reads TGTGCCAGTAGGCCGGGGCAGCGGGCGGAGACCCAGTACTTC. The chain is built from TRBV19 and TRBJ2-5; D is perhaps TRBD2 (6 bases). Trimming pared 6 bases from V and 5 bases from J, leaving 16 bases between. The length of the CDR3 is 14 residues. The germline V gene encodes CDR1 LNHDA and CDR2 SQIVND (reference sequence).

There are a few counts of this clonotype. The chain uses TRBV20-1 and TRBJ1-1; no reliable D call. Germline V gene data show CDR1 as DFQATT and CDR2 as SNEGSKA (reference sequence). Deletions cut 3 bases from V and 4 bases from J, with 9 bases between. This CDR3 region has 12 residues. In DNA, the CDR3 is TGCAGTGCTAGCCCTCTTCCCACTGAAGCTTTCTTT. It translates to CSASPLPTEAFF.

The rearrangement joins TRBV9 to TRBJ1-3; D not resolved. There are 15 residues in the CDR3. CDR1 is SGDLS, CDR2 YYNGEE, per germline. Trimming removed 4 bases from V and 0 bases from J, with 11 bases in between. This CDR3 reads CASSTGITSGNTIYF. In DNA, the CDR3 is TGTGCCAGCAGCACCGGGATTACCTCTGGAAACACCATATATTTT.

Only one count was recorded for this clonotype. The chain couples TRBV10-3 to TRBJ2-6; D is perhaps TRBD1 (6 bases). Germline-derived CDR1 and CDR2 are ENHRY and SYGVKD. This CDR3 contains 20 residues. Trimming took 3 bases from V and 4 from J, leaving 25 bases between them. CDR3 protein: CAISDLSRLGRGGGANVLTF. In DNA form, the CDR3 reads TGTGCCATCAGTGACCTTTCCCGTCTCGGCAGAGGGGGAGGGGCCAACGTCCTGACTTTC.

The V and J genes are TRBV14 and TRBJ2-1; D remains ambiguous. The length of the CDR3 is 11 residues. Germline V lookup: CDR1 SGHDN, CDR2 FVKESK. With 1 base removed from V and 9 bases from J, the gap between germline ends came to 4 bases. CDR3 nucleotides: TGTGCCAGCAGCCAAGTCACTGAGCAGTTCTTC. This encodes CASSQVTEQFF.